These T cell receptor beta chains were read from a single sample in a study of T cells after yellow fever vaccination. A single record per CDR3 protein comes from TCRdb applying MiXCR to the 5' RACE reads. The data show 400,000 or so distinct CDR3 sequences, with under 14% seen just once and roughly 18% held by the top ten. This specimen was PBMCs, taken on the day of the first yellow fever vaccination. The source of these receptors is a man between 18 and 35 years old who received the YFV17D yellow fever vaccine. The CDR3 runs from the conserved cysteine through the conserved F or W. The D gene is left open where the match is weak. A clone size is listed for some rows: how often the clone was seen (once, few, many), or a class if it is expanded.

j_call	v_call	clone_size	d_call	cdr3_nt	cdr3_aa
TRBJ1-4	TRBV12-3/TRBV12-4	many	TRBD1	TGTGCCAGCAGTCCGGGACAGGGCCGGGAAAAACTGTTTTTT	CASSPGQGREKLFF
TRBJ1-2	TRBV18	NA	NA	TGTGCCAGCTCACCCTCGAGAATAAACGATGGCTACACCTTC	CASSPSRINDGYTF
TRBJ2-7	TRBV5-1	NA	TRBD1	TGCGCCAGCAGCGGACAGGGATACTACGAGCAGTACTTC	CASSGQGYYEQYF
TRBJ2-2	TRBV11-2	NA	NA	TGTGCCAGCAGTCAGACTGGCCTGGGGAGCCTCTTATCCCCGAACACCGGGGAGCTGTTTTTT	CASSQTGLGSLLSPNTGELFF
TRBJ1-6	TRBV12-3/TRBV12-4	few	TRBD1	TGTGCCAGCAGTTTAAACGGACAGGAACGTTCACCCCTCCACTTT	CASSLNGQERSPLHF
TRBJ1-2	TRBV6-1	few	NA	TGTGCCAGCAGTGAAGCCGGGCAGTACTATGGCTACACCTTC	CASSEAGQYYGYTF
TRBJ2-7	TRBV7-2	few	NA	TGTGCCAGCAGCCCGGTATGGACCTACGAGCAGTACTTC	CASSPVWTYEQYF
TRBJ2-2	TRBV11-1	few	NA	TGTGCCAGCAGCGGATCCGGGGGCCTGAGCACCGGGGAGCTGTTTTTT	CASSGSGGLSTGELFF
TRBJ2-6	TRBV9	few	NA	TGTGCCAGCAGCGCAAAACCCACCGGGACAACCTCTGGGGCCAACGTCCTGACTTTC	CASSAKPTGTTSGANVLTF
TRBJ2-5	TRBV5-6	many	TRBD1	TGTGCCAGCAGCTTGAAGGGACAGGGGATCGTGGAGACCCAGTACTTC	CASSLKGQGIVETQYF
TRBJ2-7	TRBV7-9	few	TRBD1	TGTGCCAGCGGAACTTGGACAGGATCGTACGAGCAGTACTTC	CASGTWTGSYEQYF
TRBJ2-3	TRBV27	NA	NA	TGTGCCAGCAGTCCCCTACGGATCCTAGCACACGCGCCTCTTGGTACGCAGTATTTT	CASSPLRILAHAPLGTQYF
TRBJ2-1	TRBV7-2	NA	NA	TGTGCCAGCAGCCGCGATCTGCGGTCCTACAATGAGCAGTTCTTC	CASSRDLRSYNEQFF
TRBJ2-3	TRBV7-9	many	TRBD2	TGTGCCAGCAGCTTCGCTAGACTAGCGGGGTCGGTAGATACGCAGTATTTT	CASSFARLAGSVDTQYF
TRBJ2-7	TRBV5-1	NA	TRBD2	TGCGCCAGCAGCTCCTCCAGCGGGGGGGTCAACTACGAGCAGTACTTC	CASSSSSGGVNYEQYF
TRBJ2-3	TRBV7-3	NA	TRBD2	TGTGCCAGCAGCCTCAATTCCGGGCCGGGGGGAGATACGCAGTATTTT	CASSLNSGPGGDTQYF
TRBJ2-7	TRBV29-1	NA	TRBD1	TGCAGCGTCCAGGGGGACGAGCAGTACTTC	CSVQGDEQYF
TRBJ2-2	TRBV4-1	few	NA	TGCGCCAGCAGCCAGATAAACACCGGGGAGCTGTTTTTT	CASSQINTGELFF
TRBJ1-2	TRBV7-2	few	NA	TGTGCCAGCAGCTTAGCCCTCCGGGGTAATAACTATGGCTACACCTTC	CASSLALRGNNYGYTF
TRBJ2-6	TRBV6-5	many	NA	TGTGCCAGCAGTTATCCAGGGTTGTCTGGGGCCAACGTCCTGACTTTC	CASSYPGLSGANVLTF
TRBJ2-7	TRBV20-1	many	TRBD2	TGCAGTGCTAGGTCCGGGGGGGAGGATCACGAGCAGTACTTC	CSARSGGEDHEQYF
TRBJ1-4	TRBV13	NA	NA	TGTGCCAGCAGCCCCGGACTGAATGAAAAACTGTTTTTT	CASSPGLNEKLFF
TRBJ2-7	TRBV7-8	many	TRBD1	TGTGCCAGCAGCCAACCTCGGACAGGGGGCCCGGAGCAGTACTTC	CASSQPRTGGPEQYF
TRBJ2-2	TRBV7-9	NA	TRBD2	TGTGCCAGCAGCCGGACTAGCGGGGATACTCAGGAGCTGTTTTTT	CASSRTSGDTQELFF
TRBJ2-3	TRBV5-1	NA	NA	TGCGCCAGCCATACCTCGGGACCCACGATCGGGCCAGATACGCAGTATTTT	CASHTSGPTIGPDTQYF
TRBJ1-1	TRBV12-3/TRBV12-4	few	NA	TGTGCCAGCAGTTTAGCCCAAGGGTTGGGGAACACTGAAGCTTTCTTT	CASSLAQGLGNTEAFF
TRBJ1-2	TRBV7-2	few	NA	TGTGCCAGCAGCCGATATCCGACGAGGGATGGCTACACCTTC	CASSRYPTRDGYTF
TRBJ1-1	TRBV29-1	NA	NA	TGCAGCGTTGTATGGGGGGCGCGGAACACTGAAGCTTTCTTT	CSVVWGARNTEAFF
TRBJ1-3	TRBV15	many	NA	TGTGCCACCAGCAGAGATGGGTTAAACACCATATATTTT	CATSRDGLNTIYF
TRBJ2-5	TRBV5-1	NA	NA	TGCGCCAGCAGCTTGGTTCCAGGGCGGGAGACCCAGTACTTC	CASSLVPGRETQYF
TRBJ2-2	TRBV12-3/TRBV12-4	NA	NA	TGTGCCAGCGAAGGCAGGGGAATGAGCGGTACCGGGGAGCTGTTTTTT	CASEGRGMSGTGELFF
TRBJ2-3	TRBV7-3	NA	TRBD2	TGTGCCAGCAGCATTAGCGGGCTATACACAGATACGCAGTATTTT	CASSISGLYTDTQYF
TRBJ2-3	TRBV5-1	NA	NA	TGCGCCAGCAGCGAGGGGGGGGCAGATACGCAGTATTTT	CASSEGGADTQYF
TRBJ2-2	TRBV20-1	few	NA	TGCAGTGCTAGAGACTCTGGGGGCAGCACCGGGGAGCTGTTTTTT	CSARDSGGSTGELFF
TRBJ2-1	TRBV20-1	NA	NA	TGCAGTGCTAGAGGACAGGGAGGGGTGAGTGAGCAGTTCTTC	CSARGQGGVSEQFF
TRBJ2-1	TRBV12-3/TRBV12-4	NA	NA	TGTGCCAGCAGTTTGCGGCTCAATGAGCAGTTCTTC	CASSLRLNEQFF
TRBJ2-5	TRBV20-1	NA	TRBD2	TGCAGTGCTAGAGACGCGGGGGGGGCTCAAGAGACCCAGTACTTC	CSARDAGGAQETQYF
TRBJ1-1	TRBV9	NA	NA	TGTGCCAGCAGCCCGACAGACATGAACACTGAAGCTTTCTTT	CASSPTDMNTEAFF
TRBJ2-3	TRBV7-2	few	TRBD2	TGTGCCAGCAGCTTGAGTAGCGGGGGCCGCACAGATACGCAGTATTTT	CASSLSSGGRTDTQYF
TRBJ1-6	TRBV3-1	few	TRBD1	TGTGCCAGCAGCCAAGGGGGCCCGGGACAGGGATATTCACCCCTCCACTTT	CASSQGGPGQGYSPLHF
TRBJ1-1	TRBV24-1	few	NA	TGTGCCACCAGTGATTTGAGGCGGGGTTGTGGCACTGAAGCTTTCTTT	CATSDLRRGCGTEAFF
TRBJ2-3	TRBV18	NA	NA	TGTGCCAGCTCACCACCCATAGCATTGGGCACAGATACGCAGTATTTT	CASSPPIALGTDTQYF
TRBJ1-5	TRBV7-2	few	TRBD1	TGTGCCAGCAGTTTCACAGGGGCCAGGGACCAGCCCCAGCATTTT	CASSFTGARDQPQHF
TRBJ1-1	TRBV6-5	many	NA	TGTGCCAGCAGTTACCTCCCTCCGGGGCCGAACACTGAAGCTTTCTTT	CASSYLPPGPNTEAFF
TRBJ2-3	TRBV5-1	few	TRBD1	TGCGCCAGCAGCTTGCAACCCGGGACAGGGGCAGATACGCAGTATTTT	CASSLQPGTGADTQYF
TRBJ1-1	TRBV11-1	NA	TRBD1	TGTGCCAGCAGCTCGAGGACAGGGTCCACTGAAGCTTTCTTT	CASSSRTGSTEAFF
TRBJ1-5	TRBV3-1	NA	NA	TGTGCCAGCAGCCAAGCGGAGAGTTATAGCAATCAGCCCCAGCATTTT	CASSQAESYSNQPQHF
TRBJ2-5	TRBV24-1	NA	TRBD2	TGTGCCACCAGTGACCCGGGACTAGGAAAAGAGACCCAGTACTTC	CATSDPGLGKETQYF
TRBJ2-3	TRBV28	NA	NA	TGTGCCAGCAGTTCTCCTCCGGGTGGGACAGATACGCAGTATTTT	CASSSPPGGTDTQYF
TRBJ2-5	TRBV5-6	NA	NA	TGTGCCAGCAGTTGGGACGGCACGAGGGCCCAGTACTTC	CASSWDGTRAQYF
TRBJ2-7	TRBV29-1	NA	NA	TGCAGCGTTGAAGATCCCCGTGGCTACGAGCAGTACTTC	CSVEDPRGYEQYF
TRBJ2-7	TRBV12-3/TRBV12-4	NA	TRBD1	TGTGCCAGCAGTTTACAGGGGGCAACTAACGAGCAGTACTTC	CASSLQGATNEQYF
TRBJ2-2	TRBV5-4	many	NA	TGTGCCAGCAGCTCTCAGGGACCCTCGGGAACCGGGGAGCTGTTTTTT	CASSSQGPSGTGELFF
TRBJ2-4	TRBV6-5	few	NA	TGTGCCAGCAGATCAGCGAAAAACATTCAGTACTTC	CASRSAKNIQYF
TRBJ2-3	TRBV2	few	TRBD2	TGTGCCAGCAGTGTTAGCGGGACTACCACAGATACGCAGTATTTT	CASSVSGTTTDTQYF
TRBJ1-3	TRBV5-1	few	TRBD1	TGCGCCAGCAGCTTGCGACAGGGGACAGGAAACACCATATATTTT	CASSLRQGTGNTIYF
TRBJ2-1	TRBV7-9	few	NA	TGTGCCAGCAGCTTAGATTCTTACAGGGCTAATGAGCAGTTCTTC	CASSLDSYRANEQFF
TRBJ2-1	TRBV9	NA	NA	TGTGCCAGCAGCGTAGGGGGGCCCTACGGCATCAATGAGCAGTTCTTC	CASSVGGPYGINEQFF
TRBJ2-3	TRBV5-4	few	TRBD2	TGTGCCAGCAGCTTGACCGGGGGGACCACAGATACGCAGTATTTT	CASSLTGGTTDTQYF